These 32 T cell receptor beta chains came from one sample sequenced in a study of T cell responses to AZD1222 COVID-19 vaccine. Produced via immunoSEQ multiplex PCR; TCRdb's table is partial and in-frame only. The repertoire holds under 150,000 clones, with approximately 90% as singletons. The sample consisted of peripheral blood, taken on day 0 of AZD1222 vaccination. The receptors come from an adult in good health.

The genes are TRBV27 and TRBJ2-7, with TRBD1 as a possible D gene (5 bases). The V end lost 0 bases, the J end lost 0 bases, and 15 bases lay between the germline ends. Germline V gene sequence: CDR1 MNHEY, CDR2 SMNVEV (reference sequence). CDR3 length: 17 amino acids. The CDR3 region is CASSLSGDNWGSYEQYF. The CDR3 DNA sequence: TGTGCCAGCAGTTTATCAGGGGATAATTGGGGCTCCTACGAGCAGTACTTC.

The rearrangement joins TRBV28 to TRBJ1-2; perhaps TRBD1 as D (6 bases). Germline V lookup: CDR1 MDHEN, CDR2 SYDVKM. The V end lost 4 bases, the J end lost 3 bases, and 12 bases lay between the germline ends. This CDR3 has 14 amino acids. Here the CDR3 reads CASSSGGYDYGYTF. The CDR3 bases are TGTGCCAGCAGTTCCGGGGGCTATGACTATGGCTACACCTTC.

The CDR3, as DNA: TGTGCCACCCGGCCGAGTATGGGATACGAGCAGTACTTC. Translated, it gives CATRPSMGYEQYF. The chain recombines TRBV6-5 with TRBJ2-7; no clear D. The germline CDR1 and CDR2 sequences are MNHEY and SVGAGI. CDR3 length: 13 residues. The V and J ends lost 10 bases and 4 bases respectively, with 17 bases between them.

As DNA, the CDR3 is TGTGCCAGCAGTCGTCAGGGGAATAGCAATCAGCCCCAGCATTTT. As protein: CASSRQGNSNQPQHF. V is TRBV6-5 and J is TRBJ1-5; D is possibly TRBD1 (6 bases). Germline V gene data show CDR1 as MNHEY and CDR2 as SVGAGI. V lost 5 bases and J lost 0, with 11 bases in between. CDR3 length equals 15 residues.

J is TRBJ2-5 and V is TRBV19; maybe TRBD2 (6 bases). Per germline, CDR1 LNHDA and CDR2 SQIVND (reference sequence). The CDR3 is made up of 16 amino acids. V was pared by 6 bases and J by 1 base, with 18 bases between. This CDR3 is CASRPSPAGFQETQYF. In DNA form, the CDR3 reads TGTGCCAGTAGACCTTCCCCCGCGGGGTTCCAAGAGACCCAGTACTTC. The full variable domain, its missing parts supplied by reference TRBV19 and TRBJ2-5, is DGGITQSPKYLFRKEGQNVTLSCEQNLNHDAMYWYRQDPGQGLRLIYYSQIVNDFQKGDIAEGYSVSREKKESFPLTVTSAQKNPTAFYLCASRPSPAGFQETQYFGPGTRLLVL.

The chain recombines TRBV6-5 with TRBJ1-1, with D unclear. Germline CDR1 reads MNHEY; CDR2 reads SVGAGI. The CDR3 loop spans 14 amino acids. Trimming cost V 4 bases and J 0 bases, with 9 bases left between them. In nucleotides, the CDR3 is TGTGCCAGCAGTTCGCGAGGCATGAACACTGAAGCTTTCTTT. It encodes CASSSRGMNTEAFF.

This clone was observed a handful of times. This chain joins TRBV11-2 and TRBJ1-5; perhaps TRBD1 as D (5 bases). The germline V and J ends were trimmed by 4 bases and 2 bases, with 15 bases remaining between them. Germline CDR1 reads SGHAT; CDR2 reads FQNNGV. The CDR3 spans 16 residues. As DNA, the CDR3 is TGTGCCAGCAGCTCGTACACAGGCGGCGGCAATCAGCCCCAGCATTTT. Residues: CASSSYTGGGNQPQHF. The whole variable domain, filled in from reference TRBV11-2 and TRBJ1-5, reads EAGVAQSPRYKIIEKRQSVAFWCNPISGHATLYWYQQILGQGPKLLIQFQNNGVVDDSQLPKDRFSAERLKGVDSTLKIQPAKLEDSAVYLCASSSYTGGGNQPQHFGDGTRLSIL.

The J gene is TRBJ1-1, the V gene TRBV9; D not certain. The germline CDR1 and CDR2 sequences are SGDLS and YYNGEE. The CDR3 loop spans 14 amino acids. V gave up 0 bases and J gave up 0 bases, with 6 bases separating them. The chain's CDR3 is CASSVDPLNTEAFF. CDR3 sequence (DNA): TGTGCCAGCAGCGTAGATCCGTTGAACACTGAAGCTTTCTTT.

The rearrangement uses TRBV28 and TRBJ2-4; D gene ambiguous. V shed 5 bases and J shed 7 bases, with 9 bases lying between them. Germline values: CDR1 MDHEN, CDR2 SYDVKM. The CDR3 has 12 amino acids. CDR3 sequence reads: CASSLTKNIQYF. For the CDR3, the DNA is TGTGCCAGCAGTCTTACTAAGAACATTCAGTACTTC.

The gene calls are TRBV7-8 and TRBJ2-7; D could derive from TRBD1 or TRBD2 (5 bases each). CDR3 length equals 14 residues. V was cut by 2 bases and J by 5 bases, with 13 bases left in between. CDR1 is SGHVS, CDR2 FQNEAQ, per germline. CDR3 sequence: CASSLIRGVDEQYF. As DNA, the CDR3 is TGTGCCAGCAGCTTAATTCGAGGGGTAGACGAGCAGTACTTC.

The chain employs TRBV19 and TRBJ1-5; the match to TRBD1 covers 10 bases. Germline CDR1 LNHDA, CDR2 SQIVND (reference sequence). V was clipped by 3 bases and J by 6 bases; unmatched bases: 5. This CDR3 region has 15 residues. The CDR3: CASSMETGGGQPQHF. For the CDR3, the DNA is TGTGCCAGTAGTATGGAGACAGGGGGCGGTCAGCCCCAGCATTTT.

The gene calls are TRBV19 and TRBJ1-2; no reliable D call. V was trimmed by 5 bases and J by 4 bases, leaving 11 bases between them. Germline V gives CDR1 LNHDA, CDR2 SQIVND (reference sequence). The length of the CDR3 is 13 residues. The CDR3 sequence: CASSATTGYGYTF. The CDR3 DNA reads as TGTGCCAGTAGTGCGACTACGGGCTATGGCTACACCTTC.

This chain uses TRBV28 with TRBJ1-5, with TRBD1 matching over 9 bases. The CDR3 has 14 amino acids. The germline V gene has CDR1 MDHEN and CDR2 SYDVKM. J lost 3 bases, V lost 8 bases, and 5 bases had no gene match. The CDR3 nucleotides read TGTGCCAGCGAGACAGGGGGAACCAATCAGCCCCAGCATTTT. It encodes CASETGGTNQPQHF.

This clone was detected only once. This chain connects TRBV28 to TRBJ2-7, with 7 bases aligning to TRBD2. Germline values: CDR1 MDHEN, CDR2 SYDVKM. V lost 8 bases to trimming and J lost 0 bases; unmatched junction nucleotides: 7. This CDR3 has 14 amino acids. The CDR3 here is CASFSGGSSYEQYF. As DNA, the CDR3 is TGTGCCAGCTTTTCGGGCGGGAGCTCCTACGAGCAGTACTTC.

This clone has more than one count but fewer than ten. This chain uses TRBV18 with TRBJ2-2; 7 nucleotides line up with TRBD2. Germline V gene sequence: CDR1 KGHSH, CDR2 LQKENI. V lost 8 bases to trimming and J lost 4 bases; unmatched junction nucleotides: 10. The length of the CDR3 is 15 residues. The CDR3 sequence is CASHFISGTTGELFF. Written as DNA, the CDR3 is TGTGCCAGCCACTTTATAAGCGGGACCACCGGGGAGCTGTTTTTT.

A few counts support this clone. The gene calls are TRBV2 and TRBJ1-4; D unresolved. Between the trimmed V and J ends, which lost 8 bases and 8 bases, there was a span of 18 bases. The CDR3 totals 14 residues. Germline V gene data show CDR1 as SNHLY and CDR2 as FYNNEI. The CDR3 nucleotides are TGTGCCAGCCTTACATTCCCTACTCGGGAAAAACTGTTTTTT. Residues: CASLTFPTREKLFF.

The gene calls are TRBV2 and TRBJ2-1; D perhaps matches TRBD2 (6 bases). V lost 1 base and J 1 base, leaving 8 bases between the germline ends. The CDR3 has 15 residues. Germline V gives CDR1 SNHLY, CDR2 FYNNEI. The CDR3 nucleotides read TGTGCCAGCAGTGAAGGCGGGAATTCCTACAATGAGCAGTTCTTC. It translates to CASSEGGNSYNEQFF.

The genes are TRBV19 and TRBJ2-1; 7 nucleotides line up with TRBD2. There are 15 residues in the CDR3. With 5 bases clipped from V and 2 bases from J, the junction kept 6 bases outside the gene matches. The V gene's germline CDR1 is LNHDA and CDR2 SQIVND (reference sequence). Here the CDR3 DNA reads TGTGCCAGTAGTGTGGGGAGGGCGACCTACAATGAGCAGTTCTTC. Its translation: CASSVGRATYNEQFF.

The J gene is TRBJ1-2, the V gene TRBV28, with D maybe TRBD1 (6 bases). Trimming took off 3 bases at V and 4 bases at J, with 6 bases between the two ends. Looked up from germline, CDR1 is MDHEN and CDR2 is SYDVKM. This CDR3 has 12 amino acids. The CDR3 DNA reads TGTGCCAGCAGTTTGGACAGCTATGGCTACACCTTC. Its protein product is CASSLDSYGYTF.

This rearrangement joins TRBV29-1 to TRBJ1-5; D is ambiguous. The V gene lost 6 bases and the J gene lost 3 bases, with 12 bases spanning the gap. Germline V gene sequence: CDR1 SQVTM, CDR2 ANQGSEA. The CDR3 length is 13 residues. This CDR3 reads CSVSRGDNQPQHF. CDR3 nucleotides: TGCAGCGTCTCTCGCGGGGACAATCAGCCCCAGCATTTT.

This clone was seen a single time. The chain joins TRBV11-2 to TRBJ1-1, with D hard to call. CDR3 size: 11 residues. Germline loops: CDR1 SGHAT, CDR2 FQNNGV. Trimming stripped 6 bases from V and 8 bases from J, with 10 bases between. The CDR3: CASSNYNEAFF. In nucleotides, the CDR3 is TGTGCCAGCAGTAATTATAACGAAGCTTTCTTT.

This clone was counted once. CDR3 sequence reads: CASSSPLAGGIEQFF. Here the CDR3 DNA reads TGTGCCAGCAGCTCCCCACTAGCGGGAGGGATTGAGCAGTTCTTC. V gene TRBV7-8 combines with J gene TRBJ2-1; 13 positions match TRBD2. After removal of 4 bases from V and 9 bases from J, the junction contained 6 bases not matched to a gene. This CDR3 comprises 15 residues. CDR1 SGHVS and CDR2 FQNEAQ come from the germline V gene.

The chain employs TRBV10-3 and TRBJ1-2; no clear D. Germline-derived CDR1 and CDR2 are ENHRY and SYGVKD. Trimming removed 0 bases from V and 4 bases from J, with 6 bases in between. The CDR3 totals 13 residues. The CDR3 coding sequence is TGTGCCATCAGTGAGTCTACAGTCTATGGCTACACCTTC. It yields the protein CAISESTVYGYTF.

The rearrangement joins TRBV5-1 to TRBJ2-7, with D perhaps matching TRBD2 (7 bases). This CDR3 is 15 amino acids long. The germline CDR1 and CDR2 sequences are SGHRS and YFSETQ. Deletions cut 1 base from V and 3 bases from J, with 14 bases between. CDR3 amino acids: CASSLSGGRSYEQYF. In DNA, the CDR3 is TGCGCCAGCAGCTTGTCGGGGGGCAGGAGCTACGAGCAGTACTTC.

The rearrangement joins TRBV4-1 to TRBJ1-3; TRBD1 might be the D (5 bases). There are 15 residues in the CDR3. Germline assignment: CDR1 MGHRA and CDR2 YSYEKL. The ends were cut back, 0 bases at V and 8 bases at J, with 14 bases in the middle. The DNA for the CDR3 is TGCGCCAGCAGCCAAGAACTACCCGGGGGGGACACCATATATTTT. It is translated as CASSQELPGGDTIYF.

The genes are TRBV7-9 and TRBJ2-1; D might be TRBD2 (6 bases). The CDR3 runs 18 residues. V gave up 5 bases and J gave up 7 bases, with 27 bases separating them. CDR1 is SEHNR and CDR2 is FQNEAQ in the germline V gene (reference sequence). In DNA, the CDR3 is TGTGCCAGCAGCCCCTTATTCTTAGGAGCGGGCGTAGAAAATGAGCAGTTCTTC. It specifies CASSPLFLGAGVENEQFF. The full variable domain, completed using reference TRBV7-9 and TRBJ2-1, is DTGVSQNPRHKITKRGQNVTFRCDPISEHNRLYWYRQTLGQGPEFLTYFQNEAQLEKSRLLSDRFSAERPKGSFSTLEIQRTEQGDSAMYLCASSPLFLGAGVENEQFFGPGTRLTVL.

The rearrangement joins TRBV19 to TRBJ1-4; TRBD1 matches 8 bases. V lost 5 bases to trimming and J lost 7 bases; unmatched junction nucleotides: 9. The germline V gene encodes CDR1 LNHDA and CDR2 SQIVND (reference sequence). This CDR3 has 15 residues. The CDR3 reads CASSAGQGWSEKLFF. The CDR3, as DNA: TGTGCCAGTAGTGCCGGACAGGGTTGGAGTGAAAAACTGTTTTTT.

This chain joins TRBV5-4 and TRBJ2-5, with 8 nucleotides matching TRBD1. J gave up 5 bases and V 5 bases, and 11 bases lay outside the gene matches. The CDR3 runs to 15 residues. CDR1 is SGHNT, CDR2 YYREEE, per germline (reference sequence). The CDR3, as DNA: TGTGCCAGCAGTGCTAACTCAGGGGGCGTGGAGACCCAGTACTTC. Amino acid sequence: CASSANSGGVETQYF.

This clone appeared a single time. The rearrangement joins TRBV7-9 to TRBJ2-5, with D maybe TRBD1 (6 bases). The CDR3 is 14 amino acids. Germline V gene lookup returns CDR1 SEHNR and CDR2 FQNEAQ (reference sequence). V was pared by 3 bases and J by 7 bases, with 15 bases between. CDR3 sequence reads: CASSFTGSHGTQYF. The CDR3 nucleotides read TGTGCCAGCAGCTTTACAGGGTCGCACGGGACCCAGTACTTC.

This chain uses TRBV18 with TRBJ2-5; D uncertain. The CDR3 is made up of 13 amino acids. Germline assignment: CDR1 KGHSH and CDR2 LQKENI. V was trimmed by 2 bases and J by 1 base, leaving 5 bases between them. The CDR3 reads CASSPVVQETQYF. For the CDR3, the DNA is TGTGCCAGCTCACCAGTGGTCCAAGAGACCCAGTACTTC. The entire variable domain, with the rest obtained from reference TRBV18 and TRBJ2-5, is as follows: NAGVMQNPRHLVRRRGQEARLRCSPMKGHSHVYWYRQLPEEGLKFMVYLQKENIIDESGMPKERFSAEFPKEGPSILRIQQVVRGDSAAYFCASSPVVQETQYFGPGTRLLVL.

This rearrangement joins TRBV6-4 to TRBJ1-1, with TRBD1 matching over 9 bases. Germline V gene sequence: CDR1 MRHNA, CDR2 SNTAGT. The length of the CDR3 is 14 residues. The trim removed 8 bases at V and 1 base at J, leaving 5 bases unmatched. In DNA, the CDR3 is TGTGCCAGCTGGGGACAGGGAAGGAACACTGAAGCTTTCTTT. Its translation is CASWGQGRNTEAFF.

J is TRBJ2-1 and V is TRBV3-1 (or the pseudogene TRBV3-2); 10 bases are a match to TRBD2. V lost 4 bases, J lost 1 base, and 16 bases stayed unmatched. Germline CDR1 and CDR2: LGHDT and YNNKEL (reference sequence). The length of the CDR3 is 20 residues. CDR3 in amino acids: CASSPLRGTSAARSYNEQFF. As DNA, the CDR3 is TGTGCCAGCAGCCCTCTCAGGGGGACTAGCGCTGCACGGTCCTACAATGAGCAGTTCTTC.